This T cell receptor (beta chain) was captured by sequencing in a study of shared clonotypes between healthy human individuals. Study background: CD4 naive and memory got three plates each, CD8 naive two, CD8 memory one. Broader study findings: Clonotype sharing among donors was expected to depend on sequencing depth.

The CDR3 consists of 13 residues. Germline values: CDR1 MDHEN, CDR2 SYDVKM. Trimming cost V 4 bases and J 6 bases; bases outside gene matches: 3. Clones were read by immunoSEQ multiplex PCR, and TCRdb kept only the in-frame ones, dropping some. The sample gives approximately 1.9 million clones, 93% of which show up once; approximately 1.6% is in the top ten. Selected positively for CCR7 and CD45RO-negative, naive CD8 cells excluded terminally differentiated effector memory CD45RA+ cells. To note about this clone: Its matching antigen is unknown.

The sequenced sample consisted of naive CD8+ T cells from PBMCs. The J gene is TRBJ2-1, the V gene TRBV28, with 7 bases fitting TRBD2. The TCR originated in a man between 18 and 35 years old in good health. Some clones in this sample may be carry-over from other donors' samples. The CDR3 reads CASSWASGNEQFF. The DNA for the CDR3 is TGTGCCAGCAGTTGGGCTAGCGGCAATGAGCAGTTCTTC.